Shown below are 12 T cell receptor beta chains from a single sample sequenced in a study of T cell responses to AZD1222 COVID-19 vaccine. Assay used: immunoSEQ multiplex PCR; TCRdb lists only in-frame clones, some missing. This table holds about 100,000 clones, approximately 90% found once. This specimen was peripheral blood, taken on day 0 of AZD1222 vaccination. These receptors came from an adult in good health.

This chain joins TRBV6-5 and TRBJ1-3; D is ambiguous. The CDR3 has 15 amino acids. V lost 0 bases, J lost 2 bases, and 8 bases lay in between. Germline V CDR1 and CDR2: MNHEY, SVGAGI. The CDR3 DNA follows: TGTGCCAGCAGTTACTCGACCCTACCTGGAAACACCATATATTTT. It codes for CASSYSTLPGNTIYF.

The rearrangement uses TRBV18 and TRBJ2-3; D is uncertain. The germline gives CDR1 KGHSH, CDR2 LQKENI. Between the trimmed V and J ends, which lost 0 bases and 4 bases, there was a span of 5 bases. This CDR3 contains 13 residues. CDR3 coding DNA: TGTGCCAGCTCACCACCGTTGTCAGATACGCAGTATTTT. This encodes CASSPPLSDTQYF.

The genes are TRBV10-3 and TRBJ1-2, with D hard to call. The germline gives CDR1 ENHRY, CDR2 SYGVKD. The CDR3 extends over 11 amino acids. Trimming took off 5 bases at V and 7 bases at J, with 8 bases between the two ends. Written as DNA, the CDR3 is TGTGCCATCAGTCTCGGACTTGGCTACACCTTC. It specifies CAISLGLGYTF.

In this sample, this clone turned up a few times. This chain uses TRBV5-6 with TRBJ1-1; 7 nucleotides agree with TRBD1. The germline CDR1 and CDR2 sequences are SGHDT and YYEEEE. The J segment lost 0 bases and the V segment lost 4 bases, leaving 3 bases of the junction unmatched. The CDR3 spans 14 residues. CDR3 nucleotide sequence: TGTGCCAGCAGCCCGACAGGGTTGAACACTGAAGCTTTCTTT. Encoded protein: CASSPTGLNTEAFF.

The CDR3 DNA reads as TGTGCCAGCAGCAGTCTCAGGTACGAGCAGTACTTC. Amino acid sequence: CASSSLRYEQYF. The chain has TRBV5-8 and TRBJ2-7; D is uncertain. The CDR3 consists of 12 residues. V was shortened by 4 bases and J by 4 bases, with 9 bases between the two germline ends. Germline CDR1 and CDR2: SGHTS and YDEGEE.

The CDR3 spells CASSPNPTGAYNEQFF. CDR3 bases: TGCGCCAGCAGCCCGAACCCGACGGGGGCCTACAATGAGCAGTTCTTC. This chain joins TRBV5-1 and TRBJ2-1, with a possible D match to TRBD2 (6 bases). The CDR3 is made up of 16 amino acids. Germline V CDR1 and CDR2: SGHRS, YFSETQ. Trimming left V 4 bases short and J 2 bases short, with 16 bases between.

The chain carries TRBV6-5 and TRBJ2-3, with 11 bases fitting TRBD2. In germline, CDR1 is MNHEY, CDR2 SVGAGI. The CDR3 is made up of 14 amino acids. Trimming removed 8 bases from V and 4 bases from J; junction bases left unmatched: 5. The CDR3 reads CASHLLAGADTQYF. DNA of the CDR3: TGTGCCAGCCATTTACTAGCGGGGGCAGATACGCAGTATTTT.

This clone was observed many times. This rearrangement joins TRBV27 to TRBJ1-1; D gene ambiguous. CDR1 MNHEY and CDR2 SMNVEV come from the germline V gene (reference sequence). The V gene lost 4 bases and the J gene lost 3 bases, with 15 bases spanning the gap. There are 15 residues in the CDR3. The CDR3: CASSWSFGGDTEAFF. DNA of the CDR3: TGTGCCAGCAGTTGGTCTTTTGGAGGAGACACTGAAGCTTTCTTT.

This chain links TRBV4-1 with TRBJ2-7, with 9 positions matching TRBD1. CDR1 is MGHRA and CDR2 is YSYEKL in the germline V gene. The CDR3 loop spans 15 amino acids. V lost 3 bases and J lost 5; bases outside the gene matches: 8. DNA for the CDR3: TGCGCCAGCAGCCAGGGGGACAGGGATTTTCACGAGCAGTACTTC. Translated: CASSQGDRDFHEQYF.

The rearrangement links TRBV5-1 to TRBJ1-1, with a possible D match to TRBD1 (5 bases). V lost 0 bases and J 3 bases, leaving 9 bases between the germline ends. CDR1 and CDR2 (germline): SGHRS, YFSETQ. The CDR3 spans 14 residues. The CDR3 DNA is TGCGCCAGCAGCTTGGAACAGGTGGACACTGAAGCTTTCTTT. Protein sequence: CASSLEQVDTEAFF.

The J gene is TRBJ1-4, the V gene TRBV6-5; no definite D call. Germline V CDR1 and CDR2: MNHEY, SVGAGI. Trimming took off 0 bases at V and 8 bases at J, with 13 bases between the two ends. The CDR3 covers 15 residues. In nucleotides, the CDR3 is TGTGCCAGCAGTTACTCGTCGGCGGCCAGCGAAAAACTGTTTTTT. This translates into CASSYSSAASEKLFF.

The chain carries TRBV2 and TRBJ1-1; no clear D gene. Germline CDR1 reads SNHLY; CDR2 reads FYNNEI. There are 14 residues in the CDR3. Trimming cost V 6 bases and J 1 base, with 12 bases left between them. The CDR3 nucleotides are TGTGCCAGCAGCCGGGATCTCAGGAACACTGAAGCTTTCTTT. As protein: CASSRDLRNTEAFF.